One sample yielded the 23 T cell receptor beta chains listed below, sequenced in a study of OX40 agonist ivuxolimab in advanced cancers. Data came from immunoSEQ multiplex PCR; TCRdb stores just in-frame clones and leaves some out. The data hold more than 75,000 clones, with approximately 89% observed a single time. Source: CD4+ or CD8+ T cells sorted from blood, taken in a trial of the OX40 agonist ivuxolimab. All receptors derive from an adult with an advanced solid tumor such as melanoma, head and neck, liver or kidney cancer.

This chain uses TRBV18 with TRBJ2-7; D is uncertain. Germline CDR1 and CDR2: KGHSH and LQKENI. This CDR3 is 12 amino acids long. Between the trimmed V and J ends, which lost 1 base and 2 bases, there was a span of 3 bases. The CDR3 coding sequence is TGTGCCAGCTCACCACTAACCTACGAGCAGTACTTC. Protein product: CASSPLTYEQYF.

The chain links TRBV27 to TRBJ1-5, with D unresolved. Trimming removed 0 bases from V and 0 bases from J, with 9 bases in between. CDR1 MNHEY and CDR2 SMNVEV come from the germline V gene (reference sequence). CDR3 length: 16 amino acids. The CDR3 loop is CASSLSYDNSNQPQHF. The CDR3 bases are TGTGCCAGCAGTTTATCGTACGATAATAGCAATCAGCCCCAGCATTTT.

This sequence joins TRBV5-4 and TRBJ1-2; TRBD1 might be the D (5 bases). The CDR3 covers 14 residues. V was shortened by 3 bases and J by 4 bases, with 13 bases between the two germline ends. The germline gives CDR1 SGHNT, CDR2 YYREEE (reference sequence). The CDR3 reads CASSSPRGIYGYTF. CDR3 DNA sequence: TGTGCCAGCAGCTCCCCGCGGGGGATCTATGGCTACACCTTC.

This clone has just one count. This sequence joins TRBV6-1 and TRBJ2-3; 9 bases are a match to TRBD2. This CDR3 is built from 16 residues. V trimming: 0 bases; J trimming: 6 bases; junction bases outside the gene matches: 7. In germline, CDR1 is MNHNS, CDR2 SASEGT. CDR3 loop: CASSEAASGEWDTQYF. DNA for the CDR3: TGTGCCAGCAGTGAAGCGGCTAGCGGGGAGTGGGATACGCAGTATTTT.

J is TRBJ2-3 and V is TRBV14; no definite D call. CDR3 length: 11 amino acids. Germline CDR1 is SGHDN and CDR2 is FVKESK. V lost 5 bases to trimming and J lost 6 bases, with 6 bases between them. The CDR3 DNA reads TGTGCCAGCAGCGTGGGGGATACGCAGTATTTT. It codes for CASSVGDTQYF. Filled out from reference TRBV14 and TRBJ2-3, the complete variable domain reads EAGVTQFPSHSVIEKGQTVTLRCDPISGHDNLYWYRRVMGKEIKFLLHFVKESKQDESGMPNNRFLAERTGGTYSTLKVQPAELEDSGVYFCASSVGDTQYFGPGTRLTVL.

CDR3 nucleotide sequence: TGTGCCAGCTCACCTTCGACAGGGGGCGTTGATGGCTACACCTTC. It is translated as CASSPSTGGVDGYTF. V usage is TRBV18 and J usage is TRBJ1-2; 10 bases line up with TRBD1. The germline gives CDR1 KGHSH, CDR2 LQKENI. Trimming cost V 3 bases and J 6 bases; bases outside gene matches: 7. The CDR3 sequence is 15 residues long. Using reference TRBV18 and TRBJ1-2 for the parts outside the CDR3, the full variable domain is NAGVMQNPRHLVRRRGQEARLRCSPMKGHSHVYWYRQLPEEGLKFMVYLQKENIIDESGMPKERFSAEFPKEGPSILRIQQVVRGDSAAYFCASSPSTGGVDGYTFGSGTRLTVV.

The chain employs TRBV6-6 and TRBJ1-1; no firm D call. The CDR3 has 13 amino acids. V was trimmed by 4 bases and J by 3 bases, leaving 9 bases between them. From germline, CDR1 is MNHNY and CDR2 SVGAGI (reference sequence). DNA for the CDR3: TGTGCCAGCAGTTCGCAGTCATACACTGAAGCTTTCTTT. Its protein product is CASSSQSYTEAFF.

This rearrangement joins TRBV30 to TRBJ2-3, with 7 nucleotides matching TRBD2. J lost 0 bases, V lost 1 base, and 13 bases had no gene match. CDR1 and CDR2 (germline): GTSNPN, SVGIG (reference sequence). This CDR3 is built from 18 residues. CDR3 DNA sequence: TGTGCCTGGAGTGCTAGCGGAATAGGGATTACTAGCACAGATACGCAGTATTTT. Its translation: CAWSASGIGITSTDTQYF.

J is TRBJ2-7 and V is TRBV7-2, with TRBD1 identical over 9 bases. From germline, CDR1 is SGHTA and CDR2 FQGNSA. Trimming at V came to 5 bases and at J to 4 bases, leaving 6 bases not matched to a gene. The CDR3 loop spans 14 amino acids. In DNA form, the CDR3 reads TGTGCCAGCAGCATGGGACAGGGATTGTACGAGCAGTACTTC. Protein: CASSMGQGLYEQYF.

The gene calls are TRBV6-5 and TRBJ1-1; D possibly corresponds to TRBD1 (5 bases). The germline CDR1 and CDR2 sequences are MNHEY and SVGAGI. CDR3 length equals 15 residues. The V end was cut by 2 bases, the J end by 0 bases, with 10 bases between. The CDR3 coding sequence is TGTGCCAGCAGTTACAGTCAGGGCATGAACACTGAAGCTTTCTTT. Translating gives CASSYSQGMNTEAFF.

The rearrangement joins TRBV27 to TRBJ1-5; no reliable D call. V was trimmed by 5 bases and J by 1 base, leaving 12 bases between them. Germline V gene lookup returns CDR1 MNHEY and CDR2 SMNVEV (reference sequence). The length of the CDR3 is 15 residues. CDR3 amino acids: CASSPQAGSNQPQHF. The CDR3 nucleotides read TGTGCCAGCAGTCCCCAAGCGGGGAGCAATCAGCCCCAGCATTTT.

V usage is TRBV6-5 and J usage is TRBJ1-1; no definite D call. This CDR3 is 15 amino acids long. The germline CDR1 and CDR2 sequences are MNHEY and SVGAGI. V was shortened by 3 bases and J by 1 base, with 12 bases between the two germline ends. The DNA of the CDR3 is TGTGCCAGCAGTTATTCCCGGAGAAGGAACACTGAAGCTTTCTTT. As protein: CASSYSRRRNTEAFF.

This clone came up once. The chain combines TRBV19 with TRBJ1-5; D remains ambiguous. This CDR3 contains 16 residues. Trimming pared 7 bases from V and 3 bases from J, leaving 19 bases between. CDR1 is LNHDA, CDR2 SQIVND, per germline (reference sequence). CDR3 bases: TGTGCCAGTACCCAGTGGAGTCTGGGGTCCAATCAGCCCCAGCATTTT. Amino acid sequence: CASTQWSLGSNQPQHF.

The chain couples TRBV5-6 to TRBJ2-5; TRBD1 matches 7 bases. CDR3 length equals 15 residues. Germline V gene data show CDR1 as SGHDT and CDR2 as YYEEEE. J lost 5 bases, V lost 4 bases, and 11 bases had no gene match. CDR3 residues: CASSQTTGLWETQYF. The CDR3 DNA reads TGTGCCAGCAGCCAAACGACAGGGCTGTGGGAGACCCAGTACTTC.

This chain uses TRBV6-1 with TRBJ2-7, with 9 positions matching TRBD1. Germline V lookup: CDR1 MNHNS, CDR2 SASEGT. J gave up 1 base and V 6 bases, and 7 bases lay outside the gene matches. This CDR3 has 15 amino acids. The CDR3: CASRLGQGQSYEQYF. The CDR3 coding sequence is TGTGCCAGCAGGCTGGGACAGGGACAATCCTACGAGCAGTACTTC.

The CDR3 loop reads CASSLAGGGSDTQYF. The CDR3 DNA reads as TGTGCCAGCAGCTTAGCGGGAGGGGGCTCAGATACGCAGTATTTT. The genes are TRBV7-7 and TRBJ2-3; D may be TRBD1 or TRBD2 (7 bases each). Germline V lookup: CDR1 SSHAT, CDR2 FNYEAQ (reference sequence). CDR3 length: 15 amino acids. The V end lost 0 bases, the J end lost 4 bases, and 11 bases lay between the germline ends.

V usage is TRBV29-1 and J usage is TRBJ1-1, with a possible D match to TRBD1 (5 bases). Germline lookup yields CDR1 SQVTM and CDR2 ANQGSEA. With 0 bases removed from V and 6 bases from J, the gap between germline ends came to 14 bases. The length of the CDR3 is 14 residues. DNA for the CDR3: TGCAGCGTTGAAGATTGGCAGGGCGCGCCTGAAGCTTTCTTT. This encodes CSVEDWQGAPEAFF.

This chain uses TRBV18 with TRBJ2-5; D call uncertain. V shed 2 bases and J shed 3 bases, with 4 bases lying between them. CDR1 is KGHSH and CDR2 is LQKENI in the germline V gene. There are 12 residues in the CDR3. The CDR3 sequence: CASSPTEETQYF. In DNA form, the CDR3 reads TGTGCCAGCTCACCAACCGAAGAGACCCAGTACTTC.

The rearrangement joins TRBV19 to TRBJ2-1; D remains unclear. This CDR3 contains 17 residues. Trimming stripped 1 base from V and 2 bases from J, with 15 bases between. The germline V gene encodes CDR1 LNHDA and CDR2 SQIVND (reference sequence). The CDR3 region is CASSIGGKLFTYNEQFF. CDR3 bases: TGTGCCAGTAGTATAGGGGGAAAGCTCTTTACCTACAATGAGCAGTTCTTC.

The chain has TRBV18 and TRBJ2-1; maybe TRBD1 (6 bases). The germline V gene has CDR1 KGHSH and CDR2 LQKENI. The germline V and J ends were trimmed by 6 bases and 6 bases, with 12 bases remaining between them. This CDR3 spans 13 amino acids. The CDR3 region has the DNA TGTGCCAGCTCCTCCGGACAGCGCAATGAGCAGTTCTTC. This sequence encodes CASSSGQRNEQFF.

The rearrangement links TRBV30 to TRBJ2-3, with 8 bases fitting TRBD1. J gave up 4 bases and V 4 bases, and 1 base lay outside the gene matches. The CDR3 length is 12 residues. The germline V gene encodes CDR1 GTSNPN and CDR2 SVGIG (reference sequence). In DNA, the CDR3 is TGTGCCTGGACAGGGGGCGCAGATACGCAGTATTTT. Its translation: CAWTGGADTQYF. Supplemented by reference TRBV30 and TRBJ2-3, the full variable domain reads SQTIHQWPATLVQPVGSPLSLECTVEGTSNPNLYWYRQAAGRGLQLLFYSVGIGQISSEVPQNLSASRPQDRQFILSSKKLLLSDSGFYLCAWTGGADTQYFGPGTRLTVL.

The chain carries TRBV10-2 and TRBJ2-1; D remains unclear. Trimming removed 3 bases at V and 2 bases at J, with 2 bases between. Germline V gives CDR1 WSHSY, CDR2 SAAADI. There are 12 residues in the CDR3. The CDR3 coding sequence is TGCGCCAGCAGTGATCCCTACAATGAGCAGTTCTTC. Translation: CASSDPYNEQFF.

V is TRBV10-2 and J is TRBJ2-3; 8 bases align to TRBD2. Germline V lookup: CDR1 WSHSY, CDR2 SAAADI. This CDR3 region has 14 residues. V shed 10 bases and J 2 bases; nucleotides not matched to a gene: 8. The CDR3 region is CATRLSGNTDTQYF. CDR3 sequence (DNA): TGCGCCACCCGCCTTAGCGGGAACACAGATACGCAGTATTTT.